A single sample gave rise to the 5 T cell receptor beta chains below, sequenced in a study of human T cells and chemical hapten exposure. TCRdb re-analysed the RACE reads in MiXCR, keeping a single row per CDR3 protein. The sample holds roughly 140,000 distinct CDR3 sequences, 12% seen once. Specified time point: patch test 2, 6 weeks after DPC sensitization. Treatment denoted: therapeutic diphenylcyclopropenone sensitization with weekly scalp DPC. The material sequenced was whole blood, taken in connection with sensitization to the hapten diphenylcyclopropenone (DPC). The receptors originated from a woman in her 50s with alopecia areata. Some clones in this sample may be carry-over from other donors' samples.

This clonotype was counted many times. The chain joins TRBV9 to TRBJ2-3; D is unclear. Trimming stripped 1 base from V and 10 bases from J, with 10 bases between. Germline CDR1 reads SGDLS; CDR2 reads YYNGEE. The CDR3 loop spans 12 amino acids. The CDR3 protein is CASSVMESAQYF. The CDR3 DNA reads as TGTGCCAGCAGCGTAATGGAGTCTGCGCAGTATTTT.

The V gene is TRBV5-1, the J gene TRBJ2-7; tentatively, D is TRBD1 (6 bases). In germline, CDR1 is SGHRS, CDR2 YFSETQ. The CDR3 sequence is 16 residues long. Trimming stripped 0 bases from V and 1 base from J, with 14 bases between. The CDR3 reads CASSLATGTLSYEQYF. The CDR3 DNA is TGCGCCAGCAGCTTGGCCACCGGGACACTATCCTACGAGCAGTACTTC.

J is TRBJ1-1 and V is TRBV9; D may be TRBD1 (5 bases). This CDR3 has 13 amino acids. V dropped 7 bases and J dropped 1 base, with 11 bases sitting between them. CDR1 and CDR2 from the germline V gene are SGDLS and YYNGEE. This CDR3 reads CASGDRPNTEAFF. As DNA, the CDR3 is TGTGCCAGCGGGGACCGTCCGAACACTGAAGCTTTCTTT. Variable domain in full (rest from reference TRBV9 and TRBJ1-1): DSGVTQTPKHLITATGQRVTLRCSPRSGDLSVYWYQQSLDQGLQFLIQYYNGEERAKGNILERFSAQQFPDLHSELNLSSLELGDSALYFCASGDRPNTEAFFGQGTRLTVV.

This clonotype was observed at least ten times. The CDR3 DNA follows: TGTGCCAGCAGCCTAGGACTAGCGGAGTACGAGCAGTACTTC. The encoded protein is CASSLGLAEYEQYF. The chain recombines TRBV4-2 with TRBJ2-7, with 10 bases matching TRBD2. Germline loops: CDR1 LGHNA, CDR2 YNFKEQ. The CDR3 runs to 14 residues. The J segment lost 4 bases and the V segment lost 4 bases, leaving 4 bases of the junction unmatched.

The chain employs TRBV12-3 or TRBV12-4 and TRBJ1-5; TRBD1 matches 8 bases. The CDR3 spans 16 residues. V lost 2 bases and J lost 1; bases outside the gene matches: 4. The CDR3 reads CASSLSGGASNQPQHF. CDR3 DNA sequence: TGTGCCAGCAGTTTATCAGGGGGCGCGAGCAATCAGCCCCAGCATTTT.